This T cell receptor (beta chain) stems from a study of long-term antiretroviral therapy in people with HIV (dated by TCRdb to 2022 to 2024). Context from the whole study: The earliest samples were collected about a decade before the 2015 WHO recommendation for immediate ART, when ART was typically delayed until CD4 counts fell. A retrospective serial study tested whether ART initiation and durable HIV suppression were associated with changes in peripheral blood TRB repertoire composition and diversity. No cross-contamination during QIAcube processing was seen in test extractions of a monoclonal T-cell line run alongside 33 polyclonal samples. Of the roughly 32 participants with HIV, more than 10 were female. A total of roughly 180 cryopreserved PBMC samples were contributed to the cohort by 30 adults with confirmed HIV infection, with samples collected serially over a mean of roughly six years (range 1-12). Broad study findings and their caveats: The samples span the years 2004 to 2017, and the ART regimens used at that time may not be as effective as current regimens. Narrower CDR3 length ranges were observed in HIV repertoires than in controls, and an antigen-experienced repertoire with only a slight naive shift after ART was suggested by the network structure. Starting ART was linked to a significant rise in TRB diversity, yet even after long-term ART the diversity remained significantly lower than in transplant donor controls. Because pre-ART samples had limited cell numbers, unsorted PBMC were profiled rather than sorted CD4+ and CD8+ T cells. At every time point, the repertoire was dominated by expanded TRB clones first identified before ART initiation, although this dominance fluctuated and, in many PLHIV, declined after ART. Inferences about post-ART repertoire changes are limited because no data were available on ART adherence, viral resistance or therapy changes. Owing to limited PBMC availability, only the TCR beta chain was sequenced, without alpha chain pairing.

Inclusion was restricted to participants for whom at least one PBMC sample before ART initiation and at least two post-ART samples were available. Every participant with HIV received treatment in the United States of America. Cryopreserved samples of about 0.9-11 million PBMC were thawed and washed before DNA extraction. At the time of the earliest PBMC sample for each participant with HIV, ages ranged from roughly 23 to 60 years. PBMC samples were contributed by each participant from 1-4 timepoints before ART initiation and 2-8 timepoints after ART initiation, with a median of 7 samples. For every participant, serial HIV viral load, CD4+ T-cell count, ART history and demographic data were obtained. Using a Qiagen kit on a QIAcube, genomic DNA was extracted from unsorted PBMC, with samples processed in batches of 12. Notes on this clone: No cognate antigen has been identified for it. Base qualities are not recorded, but no much larger clone differs from it by a single base.

The immunoSEQ hsTCRB v3.0 assay was used at survey level resolution to sequence the TRB variable region. A depth of about 35,000-55,000 T-cell genomes per sample was targeted for TRB sequencing. Pooled TRB libraries were sequenced on an Illumina MiSeq with a v3 150-cycle kit. As for the authors' bioinformatics: Analysis of repertoires was carried out in R inside a reproducible Nextflow workflow spanning QC, data transformation and analysis. Custom analyses were implemented in LymphoSeq2, an R package for AIRR-Seq data exploration. A handful of samples that yielded fewer than 5000 total TRB sequences were excluded, so that 200 or so HIV repertoires were analyzed. Among the 190 or so HIV repertoires that were kept, approximately 61 were collected before ART initiation and some 130 were collected after ART initiation. Repertoires were downsampled to 5000 TRB nucleotide sequences, and summary statistics were averaged over 100 downsampling iterations. The analysis kept only TRB sequences whose CDR3 regions were at least seven amino acids long. A Shannon entropy-derived clonality score and the Gini coefficient were used to measure diversity. In the repertoire networks, any two of the top 5000 CDR3 amino acid sequences were connected whenever the two sequences differed by an edit distance of one. Antigen specificity groups and MHC restriction were predicted for TRB CDR3 amino acid sequences with GLIPH2. CDR3 amino acid sequences were matched against VDJdb and McPAS-TCR to flag known CMV, EBV, HIV or tissue antigen associations. Pre-ART, post-ART and control groups were compared with Wilcoxon signed-rank tests and Holm-Bonferroni correction. What TCRdb holds here is the immuneACCESS table cut down to in-frame rearrangements. Part of the clones is not present; checked against another copy, under half of the missing clones reflect an unresolved V gene, and the others are unexplained. The V and J calls and clone size come from that table; D and trimming were worked out from the DNA. This sample lists approximately 27,000 clones; approximately 90% were detected once. The ten largest clonotypes hold more than 4% of the sample.

Trimming takes 7 bases from V and 1 base from J, and the germline ends sit 13 bases apart. CDR1 WNHNN and CDR2 SYGVQD are derived from the germline V gene (reference sequence). The CDR3 covers 14 residues, taking in both the cysteine and the phenylalanine. Just CDR3 DNA is preserved here, 42 bases in frame from base 1. The source material was unsorted PBMCs, sampled about 5.5 years after starting antiretroviral therapy. The chain joins TRBV10-1 to TRBJ1-1; the D gene remains uncertain. The sequence was collected from a woman aged 40-49 years with HIV. The bases read TGCGCCAGCACCCCGCTTAGAACGAACACTGAAGCTTTCTTT. Translated, this gives CASTPLRTNTEAFF.